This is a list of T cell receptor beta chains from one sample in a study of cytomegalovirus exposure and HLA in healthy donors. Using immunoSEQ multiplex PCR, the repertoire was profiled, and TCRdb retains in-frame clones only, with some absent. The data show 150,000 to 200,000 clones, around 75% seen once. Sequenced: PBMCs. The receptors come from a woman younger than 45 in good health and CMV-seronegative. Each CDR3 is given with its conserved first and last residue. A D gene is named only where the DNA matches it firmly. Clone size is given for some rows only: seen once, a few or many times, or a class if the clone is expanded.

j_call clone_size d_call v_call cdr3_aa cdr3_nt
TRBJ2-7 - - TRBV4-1 CASSPVGRGYEQYF TGCGCCAGCAGCCCAGTTGGCAGGGGCTACGAGCAGTACTTC
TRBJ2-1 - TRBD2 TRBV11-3 CASSLESGTYNEQFF TGTGCCAGCAGCTTAGAGAGCGGGACCTACAATGAGCAGTTCTTC
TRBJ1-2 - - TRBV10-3 CAISTTGSNYDYTF TGTGCCATCAGTACAACAGGGTCTAACTATGACTACACCTTC
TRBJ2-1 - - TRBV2 CASTERLSSYNEQFF TGTGCCAGCACCGAGCGCTTGAGCTCCTACAATGAGCAGTTCTTC
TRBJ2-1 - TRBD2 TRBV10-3 CAISGLAGHNEQFF TGTGCCATCAGCGGACTAGCGGGACACAATGAGCAGTTCTTC
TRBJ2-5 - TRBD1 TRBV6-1 CASFAGTGIKTQYF TGTGCCAGCTTCGCCGGGACAGGGATAAAGACCCAGTACTTC
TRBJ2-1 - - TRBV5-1 CASSLRTAYNEQFF TGCGCCAGCAGCTTAAGGACAGCTTACAATGAGCAGTTCTTC
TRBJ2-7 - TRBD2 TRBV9 CASSVGDYTSYEQYF TGTGCCAGCAGCGTAGGGGACTATACATCCTACGAGCAGTACTTC
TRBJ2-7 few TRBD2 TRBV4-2 CASSQDPAGGPSGEQYF TGTGCCAGCAGCCAAGATCCAGCGGGGGGGCCGTCGGGTGAGCAGTACTTC
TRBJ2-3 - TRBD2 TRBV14 CASSQDPFILAGLTDTQYF TGTGCCAGCAGCCAAGATCCGTTTATACTAGCGGGCCTCACAGATACGCAGTATTTT
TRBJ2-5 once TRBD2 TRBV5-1 CASSPNPAGDQETQYF TGCGCCAGCAGCCCAAACCCCGCGGGGGACCAAGAGACCCAGTACTTC
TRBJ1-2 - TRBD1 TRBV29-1 CSVGGQGSYNYGYTF TGCAGCGTTGGGGGACAGGGGTCCTATAACTATGGCTACACCTTC
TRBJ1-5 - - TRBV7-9 CASSLVVGPGWENQPQHF TGTGCCAGCAGCTTAGTAGTGGGTCCAGGCTGGGAGAATCAGCCCCAGCATTTT
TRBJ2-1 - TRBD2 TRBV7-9 CASSLAIGLAGVREQFF TGTGCCAGCAGCTTAGCTATCGGACTAGCGGGAGTCCGGGAGCAGTTCTTC
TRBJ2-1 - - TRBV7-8 CASSLGSLTRVYNEQFF TGTGCCAGCAGCTTAGGTTCTTTGACGCGGGTTTACAATGAGCAGTTCTTC
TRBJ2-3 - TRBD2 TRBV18 CASSPGGLVRVTQYF TGTGCCAGCTCACCAGGGGGACTAGTGAGGGTGACGCAGTATTTT